This T cell receptor beta chain was captured in a study of cytomegalovirus exposure and HLA in healthy donors. There are 15 residues in the CDR3. Germline V gene sequence: CDR1 SNHLY, CDR2 FYNNEI. V lost 8 bases to trimming and J lost 3 bases, with 18 bases between them. The PCR employed 60 Vbeta primers together with 13 Jbeta primers. The data were produced by immunoSEQ multiplex PCR, yet TCRdb's version contains in-frame clones alone and is incomplete. The top ten clones hold about 10% of a sample with 180,000 or so clones, approximately 85% of them seen once. The sample comprised PBMCs. The TCR sequence derives from a man younger than 35 in good health and CMV-seropositive. The chain employs TRBV2 and TRBJ2-3, with D tentatively TRBD2 (6 bases). Written as DNA, the CDR3 is TGTGCCAGCTGGCGACTAGGGGCCCCTACAGATACGCAGTATTTT. This sequence encodes CASWRLGAPTDTQYF. Variable domain in full (rest from reference TRBV2 and TRBJ2-3): EPEVTQTPSHQVTQMGQEVILRCVPISNHLYFYWYRQILGQKVEFLVSFYNNEISEKSEIFDDQFSVERPDGSNFTLKIRSTKLEDSAMYFCASWRLGAPTDTQYFGPGTRLTVL.